This entry concerns a single TCR beta chain. Here immunoSEQ multiplex PCR was the method, and the copy in TCRdb shows in-frame clones only, minus some. The table includes about 67,000 clones, about 70% detected once. This record comes from a study of memory CD4+ T cells and cytomegalovirus serostatus. CDR1 SQVTM and CDR2 ANQGSEA come from the germline V gene. Trimming removed 7 bases at V and 2 bases at J, with 13 bases between. This CDR3 has 13 residues. The sort gate was single viable CD3+CD4+CD8-CD45RO+ cells for memory CD4+ T cells. This clonotype originated in an adult in good health and CMV-seropositive. The chain is built from TRBV29-1 and TRBJ2-3, with D maybe TRBD2 (7 bases). Sequencing was performed on memory CD4+ T cells from blood. Here the CDR3 reads CSGRGGTTDTQYF. The CDR3 region has the DNA TGCAGCGGGAGGGGGGGTACCACAGATACGCAGTATTTT.